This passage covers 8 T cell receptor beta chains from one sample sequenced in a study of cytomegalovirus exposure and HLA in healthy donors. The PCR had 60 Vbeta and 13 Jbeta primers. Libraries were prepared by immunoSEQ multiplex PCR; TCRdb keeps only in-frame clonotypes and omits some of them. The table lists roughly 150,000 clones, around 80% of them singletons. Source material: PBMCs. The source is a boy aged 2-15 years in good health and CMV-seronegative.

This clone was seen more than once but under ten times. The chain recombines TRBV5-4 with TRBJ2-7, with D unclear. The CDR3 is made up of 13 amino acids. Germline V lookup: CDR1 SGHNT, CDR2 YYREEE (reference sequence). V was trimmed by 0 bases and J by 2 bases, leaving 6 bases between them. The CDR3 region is CASSLDITYEQYF. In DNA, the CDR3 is TGTGCCAGCAGCTTGGACATAACCTACGAGCAGTACTTC.

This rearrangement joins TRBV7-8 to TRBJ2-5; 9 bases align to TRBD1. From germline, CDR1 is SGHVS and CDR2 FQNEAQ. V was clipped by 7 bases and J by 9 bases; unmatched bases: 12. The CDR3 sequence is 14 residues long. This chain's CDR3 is CASIQTRDRVAQYF. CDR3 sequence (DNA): TGTGCCAGCATCCAAACCAGGGACAGGGTGGCCCAGTACTTC.

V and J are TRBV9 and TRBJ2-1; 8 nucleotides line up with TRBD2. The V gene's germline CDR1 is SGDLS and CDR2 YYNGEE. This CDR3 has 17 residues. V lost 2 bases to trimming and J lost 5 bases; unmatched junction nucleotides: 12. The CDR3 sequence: CASSVDGGASPDNEQFF. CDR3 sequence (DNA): TGTGCCAGCAGCGTGGACGGGGGGGCCTCTCCGGACAATGAGCAGTTCTTC.

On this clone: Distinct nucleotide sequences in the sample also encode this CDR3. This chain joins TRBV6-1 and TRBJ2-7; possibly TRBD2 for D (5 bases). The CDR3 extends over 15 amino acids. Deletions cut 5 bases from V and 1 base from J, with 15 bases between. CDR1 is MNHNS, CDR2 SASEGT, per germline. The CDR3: CASSTSGIASYEQYV. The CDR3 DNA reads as TGTGCCAGCAGTACTTCCGGGATAGCTTCCTACGAGCAGTACGTC.

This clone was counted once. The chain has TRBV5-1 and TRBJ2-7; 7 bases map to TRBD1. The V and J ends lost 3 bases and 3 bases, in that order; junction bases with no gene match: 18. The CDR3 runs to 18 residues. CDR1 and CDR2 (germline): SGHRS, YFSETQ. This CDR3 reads CASSSHTAPGQRFYEQYF. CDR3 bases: TGCGCCAGCAGCTCCCACACCGCCCCGGGACAGCGTTTCTACGAGCAGTACTTC.

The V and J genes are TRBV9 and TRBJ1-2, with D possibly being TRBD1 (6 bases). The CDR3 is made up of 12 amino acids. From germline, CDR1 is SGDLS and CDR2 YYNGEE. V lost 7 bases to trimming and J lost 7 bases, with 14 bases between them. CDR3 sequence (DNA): TGTGCCAGCCCCCAGGGGCTAGGTGGCTACACCTTC. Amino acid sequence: CASPQGLGGYTF. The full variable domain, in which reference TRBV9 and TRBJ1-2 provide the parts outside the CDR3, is DSGVTQTPKHLITATGQRVTLRCSPRSGDLSVYWYQQSLDQGLQFLIQYYNGEERAKGNILERFSAQQFPDLHSELNLSSLELGDSALYFCASPQGLGGYTFGSGTRLTVV.

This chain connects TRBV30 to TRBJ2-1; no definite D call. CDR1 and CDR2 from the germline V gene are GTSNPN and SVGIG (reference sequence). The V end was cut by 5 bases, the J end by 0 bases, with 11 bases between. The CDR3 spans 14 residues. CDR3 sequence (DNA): TGTGCCTGGCGGCCTTACAGCTCCTACAATGAGCAGTTCTTC. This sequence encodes CAWRPYSSYNEQFF.

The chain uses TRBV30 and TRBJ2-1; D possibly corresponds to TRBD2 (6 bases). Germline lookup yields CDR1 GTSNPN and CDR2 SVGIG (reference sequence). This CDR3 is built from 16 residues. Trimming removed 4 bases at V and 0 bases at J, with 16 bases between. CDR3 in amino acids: CAWKMTRRGSYNEQFF. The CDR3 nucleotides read TGTGCCTGGAAAATGACGCGGAGGGGCTCCTACAATGAGCAGTTCTTC. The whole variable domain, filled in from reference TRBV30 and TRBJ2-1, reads SQTIHQWPATLVQPVGSPLSLECTVEGTSNPNLYWYRQAAGRGLQLLFYSVGIGQISSEVPQNLSASRPQDRQFILSSKKLLLSDSGFYLCAWKMTRRGSYNEQFFGPGTRLTVL.